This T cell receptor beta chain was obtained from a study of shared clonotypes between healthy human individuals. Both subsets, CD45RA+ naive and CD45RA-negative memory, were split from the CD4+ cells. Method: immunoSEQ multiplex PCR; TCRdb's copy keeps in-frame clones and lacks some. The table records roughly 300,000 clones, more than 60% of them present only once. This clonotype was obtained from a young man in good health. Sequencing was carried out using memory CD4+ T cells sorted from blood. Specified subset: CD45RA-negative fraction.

CDR3 nucleotides: TGTGCCATCAGTGATCGGGGGAAGAACACTGAAGCTTTCTTT. As protein: CAISDRGKNTEAFF. V and J are TRBV10-3 and TRBJ1-1; TRBD1 is a possible D gene (5 bases). Trimming stripped 3 bases from V and 1 base from J, with 9 bases between. This CDR3 region has 14 residues. Germline V gene lookup returns CDR1 ENHRY and CDR2 SYGVKD.